This is a list of T cell receptor beta chains from one sample in a study of shared clonotypes between healthy human individuals. Measured with immunoSEQ multiplex PCR; TCRdb has only the in-frame clones, and not every one. Seen here are hundreds of thousands of clones, about 95% observed once, and the top ten hold about 0.11%. Sequences were obtained from naive CD8+ T cells sorted from blood. These receptor sequences come from a woman aged 25 to 45 in good health. Both conserved end residues are part of each CDR3. The order of the fields is V gene, J gene, D gene, CDR3 protein. A D gene is named only where the DNA matches it firmly.

V: TRBV11-2
J: TRBJ2-3
D: .
CDR3: CASSLNQVRRTYTDTQYF

V: TRBV10-1
J: TRBJ2-7
D: TRBD2
CDR3: CASSETSGGEQYF

V: TRBV5-6
J: TRBJ1-2
D: .
CDR3: CASSHTTNYGYTF

V: TRBV7-9
J: TRBJ2-1
D: TRBD2
CDR3: CASSPRAGGSYNEQFF

V: TRBV6-5
J: TRBJ2-1
D: TRBD1
CDR3: CATTQDRGGYNEQFF

V: TRBV4-1
J: .
D: .
CDR3: CASSPPGLYEQYF

V: TRBV14
J: TRBJ2-7
D: .
CDR3: CASSQDRSSEQYF

V: TRBV4-1
J: TRBJ1-3
D: .
CDR3: CASSQDPRANTIYF

V: TRBV27
J: TRBJ2-1
D: .
CDR3: CASSRTVDQNEQFF

V: TRBV7-9
J: TRBJ2-3
D: .
CDR3: CASSSGSLAYGTDTQYF